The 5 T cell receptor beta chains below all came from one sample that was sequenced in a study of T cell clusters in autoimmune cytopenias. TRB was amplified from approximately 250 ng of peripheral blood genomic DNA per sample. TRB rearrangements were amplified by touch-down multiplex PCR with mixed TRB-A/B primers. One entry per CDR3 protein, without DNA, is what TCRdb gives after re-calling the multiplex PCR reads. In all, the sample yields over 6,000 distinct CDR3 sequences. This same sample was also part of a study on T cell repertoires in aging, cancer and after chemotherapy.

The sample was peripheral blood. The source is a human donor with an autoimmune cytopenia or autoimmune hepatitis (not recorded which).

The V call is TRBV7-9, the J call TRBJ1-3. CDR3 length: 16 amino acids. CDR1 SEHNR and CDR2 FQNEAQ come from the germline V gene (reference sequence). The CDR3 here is CASSLEGRYSGNTIYF.

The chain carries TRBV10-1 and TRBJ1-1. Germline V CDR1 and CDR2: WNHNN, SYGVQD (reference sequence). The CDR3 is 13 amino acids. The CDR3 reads CASRLGPNTEAFF.

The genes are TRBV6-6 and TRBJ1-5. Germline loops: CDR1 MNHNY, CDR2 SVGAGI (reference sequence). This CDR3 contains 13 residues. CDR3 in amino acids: CASRPPNAQPQHF.

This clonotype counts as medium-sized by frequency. The chain's CDR3 is CASRYRTAYEQYF. The V gene is TRBV27, the J gene TRBJ2-7; there is no DNA to check the TCRdb D call of TRBD1. The CDR3 length is 13 residues. Germline V gene data show CDR1 as MNHEY and CDR2 as SMNVEV (reference sequence).

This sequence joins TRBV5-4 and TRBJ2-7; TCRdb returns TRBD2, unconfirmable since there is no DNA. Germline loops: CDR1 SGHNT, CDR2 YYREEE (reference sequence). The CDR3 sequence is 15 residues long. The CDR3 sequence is CASSSRTSGRGEQYF.